Listed here is a single T cell receptor (beta chain). The target of this receptor is not known. One base away there is no much larger clone; base qualities are not given. The CDR3 sequence holds 14 residues, the cysteine and phenylalanine included. Solely the CDR3 DNA is kept, with 42 bases framed from the first base. Trimming removed 5 bases from V and 3 bases from J, leaving 13 bases between the germline ends. Looking up the germline V gene yields CDR1 SGHTA and CDR2 FQGNSA. The data belong to a study of blood T cell repertoires in COVID-19 (TCRdb year 2020). In terms of the full investigation: Samples covering the acute and convalescent phases of COVID-19 were provided by collaborators in the United States, Italy and Spain. The prospective study material was composed of cDNA or gDNA derived from T cells, B-cell-depleted T cells, or PBMCs. Deeply sampled blood TCRbeta repertoires from subjects exposed to, actively infected with, or recovered from COVID-19 were included in the dataset. The repertoires were released in a freely available public database meant as a resource for research on the immune response to SARS-CoV-2. The samples were drawn from two sources: the first 160 participants of the ongoing ImmuneRACE study, and 1,200 or so subjects contributed by 6 global collaborators. The sample metadata nearly always contained a de-identified subject ID, COVID-19 status, age in years and sex. Where HLA class I and class II types were available, the types were taken from metadata supplied by the sample provider, not from assay-based typing.

On the study overall, not on this receptor specifically: How much clinical and demographic metadata was included differed by source and by participant, and the metadata was provided uncurated.

In the prospective study, participants were about 18 to 95 years old, resided in 24 geographic areas of the United States, and were enrolled through a virtual design. Cohort assignment in the prospective study relied on participant-reported clinical history from a screening survey and a study questionnaire. For ImmuneRACE Cohort 3, a participant was defined as recovered based on two consecutive negative NP/OP PCR tests, clearance by a healthcare professional, or resolution of symptoms. In the prospective study, whole blood, serum and a nasopharyngeal or oropharyngeal swab were collected from each participant by mobile phlebotomists. Prospective study participants could optionally give additional blood draws and questionnaires over an approximately two-month period. Blood samples from the prospective study were shipped frozen or at room temperature prior to DNA extraction. TCRbeta CDR3 regions were amplified from genomic DNA by means of the immunoSEQ Assay, a bias-controlled multiplex PCR. The study's own analysis went as follows. The number of nucleated cells in each sample was estimated by amplification of reference gene primers within the assay. To quantify the absolute abundance of each unique TCRbeta CDR3 rearrangement, sequence reads were collapsed and filtered. For each sample, productive Simpson clonality was calculated as the square root of Simpson's diversity index across productive rearrangements. Sourced from immuneACCESS, this table was stored by TCRdb with only in-frame sequences that have V and J called. A share of the clones is absent; for the studies checked, an unresolved V gene accounts for under half, and the remainder has no known explanation. V and J calls plus clone size are reproduced from that table; the DNA served to infer D and trimming. The sample records 300,000 or so clones, 70% to 90% of which are singletons. The ten largest clones take up more than 9% of the sample.

Sequenced: PBMCs or T cells enriched from blood (not recorded which). The TCR comes from a woman aged 18-30 years who had recovered from COVID-19. This sequence uses TRBV7-2 and TRBJ1-1; no D gene call is confident. Here the CDR3 is given as CASSRAPGYTEAFF. In nucleotides, the sequence is TGTGCCAGCAGCCGCGCCCCGGGTTACACTGAAGCTTTCTTT.